The 28 T cell receptor beta chains given below trace back to one sample, sequenced in a study of cytomegalovirus exposure and HLA in healthy donors. PCR used 60 Vbeta primers and 13 Jbeta primers. Some clones are missing from TCRdb's copy, which holds only in-frame ones; the method was immunoSEQ multiplex PCR. The data show around 120,000 clones, approximately 61% seen once. Sequencing was done on a sample of PBMCs. Receptors were obtained from a man aged 25 to 40 in good health and CMV-seropositive.

V usage is TRBV5-1 and J usage is TRBJ1-1, with D possibly TRBD1 on 5 matching bases. Germline values: CDR1 SGHRS, CDR2 YFSETQ. Trimming cost V 0 bases and J 0 bases, with 15 bases left between them. The CDR3 is 17 amino acids. The CDR3 DNA is TGCGCCAGCAGCTTGGCAAATAACGGGGGAATGAACACTGAAGCTTTCTTT. Its translation is CASSLANNGGMNTEAFF.

This clone showed up just a few times. This chain uses TRBV4-2 with TRBJ2-7; TRBD2 is a possible D gene (7 bases). V was pared by 1 base and J by 3 bases, with 13 bases between. The CDR3 runs 15 residues. From germline, CDR1 is LGHNA and CDR2 YNFKEQ. The CDR3 sequence is CASSQGAGHYYEQYF. In DNA form, the CDR3 reads TGTGCCAGCAGCCAAGGAGCGGGACACTACTACGAGCAGTACTTC.

The rearrangement links TRBV5-1 to TRBJ2-7; 11 nucleotides agree with TRBD2. The germline V gene has CDR1 SGHRS and CDR2 YFSETQ. The CDR3 contains 17 residues. Unmatched junction bases numbered 9, after V lost 4 bases and J lost 0 bases. CDR3 region: CASSPRTSGSSSYEQYF. The CDR3 DNA reads TGCGCCAGCAGCCCGCGGACTAGCGGGTCGAGCTCCTACGAGCAGTACTTC.

The chain recombines TRBV4-3 with TRBJ2-1; no clear D gene. V was trimmed by 0 bases and J by 6 bases, leaving 18 bases between them. CDR1 is LGHNA and CDR2 is YSLEER in the germline V gene. This CDR3 has 17 amino acids. The CDR3 DNA reads as TGCGCCAGCAGCCAAGATTACGTCGTACTTCACCTCAATGAGCAGTTCTTC. Translating gives CASSQDYVVLHLNEQFF.

This rearrangement joins TRBV28 to TRBJ2-2; TRBD1 is a possible D gene (6 bases). V shed 6 bases and J shed 9 bases, with 17 bases lying between them. The CDR3 extends over 14 amino acids. CDR1 and CDR2 (germline): MDHEN, SYDVKM. The DNA of the CDR3 is TGTGCCAGCAGCTTAACAGGGTGGGTCCGGGAGCTGTTTTTT. Amino acids: CASSLTGWVRELFF. The full variable domain, rest sourced from reference TRBV28 and TRBJ2-2, is DVKVTQSSRYLVKRTGEKVFLECVQDMDHENMFWYRQDPGLGLRLIYFSYDVKMKEKGDIPEGYSVSREKKERFSLILESASTNQTSMYLCASSLTGWVRELFFGEGSRLTVL.

The rearrangement uses TRBV5-1 and TRBJ2-7, with 8 bases matching TRBD1. Germline CDR1 SGHRS, CDR2 YFSETQ. V was clipped by 4 bases and J by 2 bases; unmatched bases: 11. The CDR3 length is 16 residues. CDR3 region: CASSPRAGGTPYEQYF. The CDR3 DNA reads as TGCGCCAGCAGCCCCCGGGCAGGGGGCACCCCCTACGAGCAGTACTTC.

V and J are TRBV6-5 and TRBJ1-3; D unclear. Between the trimmed V and J ends, which lost 6 bases and 3 bases, there was a span of 12 bases. The CDR3 extends over 14 amino acids. Germline-derived CDR1 and CDR2 are MNHEY and SVGAGI. CDR3 residues: CASSPEGGGNTIYF. The CDR3 region has the DNA TGTGCCAGCAGCCCGGAAGGAGGTGGAAACACCATATATTTT.

This clone was detected once. V usage is TRBV10-2 and J usage is TRBJ2-5; D may be TRBD2 (5 bases). Germline CDR1 reads WSHSY; CDR2 reads SAAADI. The CDR3 spans 15 residues. Between the trimmed V and J ends, which lost 2 bases and 5 bases, there was a span of 15 bases. CDR3 coding DNA: TGCGCCAGCAGTGAGAGTTCTTGGAGGTCGGAGACCCAGTACTTC. This sequence encodes CASSESSWRSETQYF.

This clone was seen a few times. This chain joins TRBV28 and TRBJ2-7; D unresolved. The CDR3 sequence is 13 residues long. Germline CDR1 and CDR2: MDHEN and SYDVKM. V lost 6 bases and J lost 3, with 12 bases in between. The CDR3 coding sequence is TGTGCCAGCAGCCAGTTTTGGCTCTACGAGCAGTACTTC. Translated: CASSQFWLYEQYF. Together with reference TRBV28 and TRBJ2-7, the CDR3 gives the full variable domain: DVKVTQSSRYLVKRTGEKVFLECVQDMDHENMFWYRQDPGLGLRLIYFSYDVKMKEKGDIPEGYSVSREKKERFSLILESASTNQTSMYLCASSQFWLYEQYFGPGTRLTVT.

The rearrangement links TRBV7-2 to TRBJ2-7, with a weak D call TRBD2 (5 bases). V was pared by 6 bases and J by 0 bases, with 15 bases between. The CDR3 consists of 15 residues. The germline gives CDR1 SGHTA, CDR2 FQGNSA. The CDR3 DNA sequence: TGTGCCAGCAGACGAGCGGTAAGCGACTCCTACGAGCAGTACTTC. The encoded protein is CASRRAVSDSYEQYF.

The count of this clone is one. The CDR3 nucleotides are TGTGCCAGCAGCACCACGGTGAACACTGAAGCTTTCTTT. Translating it yields CASSTTVNTEAFF. The chain has TRBV9 and TRBJ1-1; D is unresolved. The CDR3 has 13 amino acids. Germline lookup yields CDR1 SGDLS and CDR2 YYNGEE. V lost 4 bases, J lost 0 bases, and 7 bases lay in between.

This chain uses TRBV7-9 with TRBJ1-2, with 7 nucleotides matching TRBD1. This CDR3 contains 17 residues. Trimming cost V 3 bases and J 4 bases; bases outside gene matches: 14. Germline V gene sequence: CDR1 SEHNR, CDR2 FQNEAQ (reference sequence). The chain's CDR3 is CASSLPGGPGFFYGYTF. DNA of the CDR3: TGTGCCAGCAGCTTGCCAGGGGGTCCCGGTTTCTTCTATGGCTACACCTTC.

The gene calls are TRBV19 and TRBJ1-2, with 8 bases fitting TRBD1. The CDR3 covers 13 residues. With 3 bases clipped from V and 5 bases from J, the junction kept 2 bases outside the gene matches. Germline CDR1 is LNHDA and CDR2 is SQIVND (reference sequence). CDR3 amino acids: CASSIGTGYGYTF. The CDR3 DNA reads as TGTGCCAGTAGTATCGGGACAGGTTATGGCTACACCTTC.

The V gene is TRBV7-6, the J gene TRBJ1-2, with D possibly being TRBD1 (6 bases). The CDR3 is 16 amino acids. The germline CDR1 and CDR2 sequences are SGHVS and FNYEAQ. V dropped 1 base and J dropped 6 bases, with 18 bases sitting between them. The CDR3 bases are TGTGCCAGCAGCTTAGGTCAGGGGCGCCAATCTCATGGCTACACCTTC. This sequence encodes CASSLGQGRQSHGYTF. Based on the CDR3 plus reference TRBV7-6 and TRBJ1-2, the full variable domain is GAGVSQSPRYKVTKRGQDVALRCDPISGHVSLYWYRQALGQGPEFLTYFNYEAQQDKSGLPNDRFSAERPEGSISTLTIQRTEQRDSAMYRCASSLGQGRQSHGYTFGSGTRLTVV.

The chain couples TRBV7-2 to TRBJ2-7; TRBD2 matches 10 bases. The ends lost 1 base at V and 2 bases at J; junction bases unmatched: 5. CDR1 is SGHTA, CDR2 FQGNSA, per germline. The CDR3 sequence is 16 residues long. The chain's CDR3 is CASSLVGTSAAYEQYF. CDR3 DNA: TGTGCCAGCAGCTTAGTTGGGACTAGCGCAGCCTACGAGCAGTACTTC.

V gene TRBV9 combines with J gene TRBJ2-7; the D gene is possibly TRBD2 (5 bases). The germline V and J ends were trimmed by 2 bases and 0 bases, with 6 bases remaining between them. Germline V gene lookup returns CDR1 SGDLS and CDR2 YYNGEE. The CDR3 contains 13 residues. CDR3 bases: TGTGCCAGCAGCGTCGGGGTCTCCTACGAGCAGTACTTC. As protein: CASSVGVSYEQYF.

The chain recombines TRBV7-9 with TRBJ1-1; the match to TRBD1 covers 11 bases. Per the germline V gene, CDR1 is SEHNR and CDR2 is FQNEAQ (reference sequence). This CDR3 is built from 14 residues. V shed 5 bases, J shed 7 bases, and the junction held 6 bases outside the gene matches. The CDR3 DNA reads TGTGCCAGCAGCATTCGGACAGGGGGCAGTGAAGCTTTCTTT. Translated: CASSIRTGGSEAFF.

The rearrangement links TRBV2 to TRBJ2-5, with 7 bases identical to TRBD2. The J call may not be correct, given that the DNA end is closer to TRBJ2-7. Germline loops: CDR1 SNHLY, CDR2 FYNNEI. The length of the CDR3 is 14 residues. The DNA of the CDR3 is TGTGCCAGCAACTGGGGGGGAGAAACCTACGAGCAGTACTTC. Translation: CASNWGGETYEQYF.

The genes are TRBV13 and TRBJ2-2, with 9 bases aligning to TRBD2. The CDR3 loop spans 16 amino acids. Trimming took 5 bases from V and 4 from J; bases not matched to a gene: 8. The germline V gene encodes CDR1 PRHDT and CDR2 FYEKMQ (reference sequence). The CDR3 is CASSNAGGRVTGELFF. Written as DNA, the CDR3 is TGTGCCAGCAGCAACGCTGGCGGGAGGGTCACCGGGGAGCTGTTTTTT.

The CDR3 reads CATAGGPADTQYF. The CDR3 DNA follows: TGTGCCACTGCGGGAGGGCCGGCAGATACGCAGTATTTT. The chain has TRBV7-2 and TRBJ2-3; 9 nucleotides align to TRBD2. CDR3 length: 13 amino acids. Germline CDR1 and CDR2: SGHTA and FQGNSA. J gave up 4 bases and V 10 bases, and 6 bases lay outside the gene matches.

This rearrangement joins TRBV11-2 to TRBJ2-5; TRBD1 might be the D (6 bases). Germline V lookup: CDR1 SGHAT, CDR2 FQNNGV. The CDR3 sequence is 13 residues long. Trimming stripped 3 bases from V and 2 bases from J, with 7 bases between. CDR3 in DNA: TGTGCCAGCAGCTTTGGACAGCAAGAGACCCAGTACTTC. This translates into CASSFGQQETQYF.

The chain uses TRBV11-3 and TRBJ1-1; TRBD1 matches 9 bases. CDR3 length equals 14 residues. V lost 5 bases, J lost 0 bases, and 1 base stayed unmatched. Germline CDR1 is SGHNT and CDR2 is YENEEA. The CDR3 region is CASSRDRVNTEAFF. CDR3 nucleotide sequence: TGTGCCAGCAGCCGGGACAGGGTGAACACTGAAGCTTTCTTT.

V is TRBV6-6 and J is TRBJ2-7; 9 bases agree with TRBD1. Trimming at V came to 4 bases and at J to 6 bases, leaving 10 bases not matched to a gene. Germline CDR1 and CDR2: MNHNY and SVGAGI (reference sequence). The CDR3 extends over 15 amino acids. The DNA for the CDR3 is TGTGCCAGCAGTTCCGATGGACAGGGGAGGAGCGAGCAGTACTTC. This gives the protein CASSSDGQGRSEQYF.

The J gene is TRBJ2-5, the V gene TRBV5-1, with 8 bases fitting TRBD2. Trimming removed 1 base from V and 5 bases from J; junction bases left unmatched: 4. Germline CDR1 reads SGHRS; CDR2 reads YFSETQ. The CDR3 has 14 amino acids. The CDR3 loop reads CASSLIGGEETQYF. Here the CDR3 DNA reads TGCGCCAGCAGCTTGATCGGGGGGGAGGAGACCCAGTACTTC.

A few counts support this clone. This rearrangement joins TRBV7-9 to TRBJ1-2, with TRBD1 matching 7 bases. The CDR3 covers 13 residues. Losses at the gene ends were 3 bases for V and 4 bases for J; bases not matched to a gene: 2. Germline V CDR1 and CDR2: SEHNR, FQNEAQ (reference sequence). The CDR3 spells CASSFGDSYGYTF. CDR3 coding DNA: TGTGCCAGCAGCTTTGGGGACAGCTATGGCTACACCTTC.

The chain couples TRBV18 to TRBJ2-7, with TRBD1 identical over 7 bases. V lost 3 bases and J lost 3; bases outside the gene matches: 8. The germline V gene encodes CDR1 KGHSH and CDR2 LQKENI. The CDR3 runs to 15 residues. This chain's CDR3 is CASSPPDRKVYEQYF. CDR3 DNA: TGTGCCAGCTCACCTCCGGACAGGAAAGTCTACGAGCAGTACTTC.

The V gene is TRBV9, the J gene TRBJ2-1; 7 bases are shared with TRBD1. Germline V gene sequence: CDR1 SGDLS, CDR2 YYNGEE. J was trimmed by 4 bases and V by 4 bases; bases with no gene match: 5. The CDR3 is 14 residues long. The CDR3 loop reads CASSHRDSYNEQFF. The CDR3 DNA reads as TGTGCCAGCAGCCACCGGGACAGTTACAATGAGCAGTTCTTC.

This rearrangement joins TRBV14 to TRBJ1-4; a possible D gene is TRBD1 (5 bases). This CDR3 comprises 14 residues. Germline V gene sequence: CDR1 SGHDN, CDR2 FVKESK. V lost 1 base, J lost 4 bases, and 7 bases lay in between. The CDR3 sequence: CASSQGQLNEKLFF. As DNA, the CDR3 is TGTGCCAGCAGCCAAGGACAGCTTAATGAAAAACTGTTTTTT. Drawing the rest from reference TRBV14 and TRBJ1-4, the complete variable domain is EAGVTQFPSHSVIEKGQTVTLRCDPISGHDNLYWYRRVMGKEIKFLLHFVKESKQDESGMPNNRFLAERTGGTYSTLKVQPAELEDSGVYFCASSQGQLNEKLFFGSGTQLSVL.